A selection of T cell receptor beta chains follows, all from one sample in a study of T cell changes during pregnancy in multiple sclerosis. Measured with immunoSEQ multiplex PCR; TCRdb has only the in-frame clones, and not every one. There are some 60,000 clones in the sample; approximately 91% occur only once, and approximately 1.2% lies in the top ten. The starting material was peripheral blood, obtained in the second trimester of pregnancy. The receptors shown here come from a female donor with multiple sclerosis, enrolled in a pregnancy study. Each CDR3 is given with its conserved first and last residue. Fields, in order: J gene, clone size, V gene, D gene, CDR3 DNA, CDR3 protein. A D gene is named only where the DNA matches it firmly. The size entry is marked missing in some rows and otherwise reads once, few, many or a size class.

TRBJ2-1	NA	TRBV10-3	TRBD2	TGTGCCATCAGTGAGTCTCATAGCGGGGGGGCCAGTGGGGAGCAGTTCTTC	CAISESHSGGASGEQFF
TRBJ2-5	NA	TRBV18	NA	TGTGCCAGCTCATACGGAGAGCAAGAGACCCAGTACTTC	CASSYGEQETQYF
TRBJ2-1	NA	TRBV9	NA	TGTGCCAGCAGCGTAGCTGGGAGCGGCTCCTACAATGAGCAGTTCTTC	CASSVAGSGSYNEQFF
TRBJ1-3	NA	TRBV5-1	NA	TGCGCCAGCAGCTTGGGACAACTCGCGGGAAACACCATATATTTT	CASSLGQLAGNTIYF
TRBJ2-4	NA	TRBV7-2	TRBD2	TGTGCCAGCAGCCCCCGGGGGACTAGCGGGGGAGGCATTCAGTACTTC	CASSPRGTSGGGIQYF
TRBJ1-1	NA	TRBV7-3	NA	TGTGCCAGCAGCTTTGGGGGGGGGCTGGGCACTGAAGCTTTCTTT	CASSFGGGLGTEAFF
TRBJ1-2	NA	TRBV5-1	NA	TGCGCCAGCAGCTTAGGGGGACCGCTAGACTATGGCTACACCTTC	CASSLGGPLDYGYTF
TRBJ1-3	once	TRBV7-9	TRBD1	TGTGCCAGCAGCTTAGCGGTGACAGGGAACTCTGGAAACACCATATATTTT	CASSLAVTGNSGNTIYF
TRBJ1-6	NA	TRBV7-9	TRBD1	TGTGCCAGCAGCTTTTCGACCGGGACAGGGTCTGGGTCACCCCTCCACTTT	CASSFSTGTGSGSPLHF
TRBJ2-2	NA	TRBV11-3	TRBD2	TGTGCCAGCAGCTTCGGGGGGGGGTTCGGGGAGCTGTTTTTT	CASSFGGGFGELFF
TRBJ1-2	NA	TRBV5-6	NA	TGTGCCAGCAGCTTGGGCCAGACTTGGATCTATGGCTACACCTTC	CASSLGQTWIYGYTF
TRBJ2-1	NA	TRBV5-5	NA	TGTGCCAGCAGCTTGTACGGGTTCGCCAATGAGCAGTTCTTC	CASSLYGFANEQFF
TRBJ1-5	NA	TRBV19	TRBD1	TGTGCCAGTATGGGACAGGGGAATCAGCCCCAGCATTTT	CASMGQGNQPQHF
TRBJ2-1	NA	TRBV25-1	NA	TGTGCCAGCACCCCCCGCGAATTAGGGGCTGAGCAGTTCTTC	CASTPRELGAEQFF
TRBJ1-1	NA	TRBV19	NA	TGTGCCAGTAGTAAGGAGGTGTCGGGAGCAGGCACTGAAGCTTTCTTT	CASSKEVSGAGTEAFF
TRBJ2-7	NA	TRBV30	TRBD1	TGTGCCTGGAGCTCTCCGGGACAGGGTCTTCGGCAGTACTTC	CAWSSPGQGLRQYF
TRBJ1-2	NA	TRBV7-9	NA	TGTGCCAGCAGCTCCCCCGGCGAAGTGGGAGCCATCTATGGCTACACCTTC	CASSSPGEVGAIYGYTF
TRBJ2-7	NA	TRBV9	NA	TGTGCCAGCAGCGACCTGATGATTAGCTCCTACGAGCAGTACTTC	CASSDLMISSYEQYF
TRBJ1-2	NA	TRBV27	NA	TGTGCCAGCAGTTCCCCACGGGGGAACTATGGCTACACCTTC	CASSSPRGNYGYTF